The clone carrying this TCR beta chain is medium-sized (0.01 to 0.1%) by share. TCRdb itself ran the 5' RACE reads through MiXCR, one entry per CDR3 protein. The data hold approximately 24,000 distinct CDR3 sequences, with approximately 4.7% observed a single time. This sample was included in a study of spatial heterogeneity in lung cancer. Specified time point: sample taken at primary tumor resection. Material for sequencing was whole RNA from tumor, nontumor lung or frozen PBMC, left unsorted. This CDR3 contains 15 residues. V was clipped by 5 bases and J by 6 bases, with 16 bases between them. Germline V gene lookup returns CDR1 SGHAT and CDR2 FQNNGV.

The clonotype originates from a male donor with early-stage non-small cell lung cancer. Sequencing used PBMCs, obtained at surgery. The chain carries TRBV11-2 and TRBJ2-2; D assignment may be TRBD1 or TRBD2 (5 bases each). The CDR3 DNA sequence: TGTGCCAGCAGCCCTAGAGGGACCCAACCCGGGGAGCTGTTTTTT. This codes for CASSPRGTQPGELFF.